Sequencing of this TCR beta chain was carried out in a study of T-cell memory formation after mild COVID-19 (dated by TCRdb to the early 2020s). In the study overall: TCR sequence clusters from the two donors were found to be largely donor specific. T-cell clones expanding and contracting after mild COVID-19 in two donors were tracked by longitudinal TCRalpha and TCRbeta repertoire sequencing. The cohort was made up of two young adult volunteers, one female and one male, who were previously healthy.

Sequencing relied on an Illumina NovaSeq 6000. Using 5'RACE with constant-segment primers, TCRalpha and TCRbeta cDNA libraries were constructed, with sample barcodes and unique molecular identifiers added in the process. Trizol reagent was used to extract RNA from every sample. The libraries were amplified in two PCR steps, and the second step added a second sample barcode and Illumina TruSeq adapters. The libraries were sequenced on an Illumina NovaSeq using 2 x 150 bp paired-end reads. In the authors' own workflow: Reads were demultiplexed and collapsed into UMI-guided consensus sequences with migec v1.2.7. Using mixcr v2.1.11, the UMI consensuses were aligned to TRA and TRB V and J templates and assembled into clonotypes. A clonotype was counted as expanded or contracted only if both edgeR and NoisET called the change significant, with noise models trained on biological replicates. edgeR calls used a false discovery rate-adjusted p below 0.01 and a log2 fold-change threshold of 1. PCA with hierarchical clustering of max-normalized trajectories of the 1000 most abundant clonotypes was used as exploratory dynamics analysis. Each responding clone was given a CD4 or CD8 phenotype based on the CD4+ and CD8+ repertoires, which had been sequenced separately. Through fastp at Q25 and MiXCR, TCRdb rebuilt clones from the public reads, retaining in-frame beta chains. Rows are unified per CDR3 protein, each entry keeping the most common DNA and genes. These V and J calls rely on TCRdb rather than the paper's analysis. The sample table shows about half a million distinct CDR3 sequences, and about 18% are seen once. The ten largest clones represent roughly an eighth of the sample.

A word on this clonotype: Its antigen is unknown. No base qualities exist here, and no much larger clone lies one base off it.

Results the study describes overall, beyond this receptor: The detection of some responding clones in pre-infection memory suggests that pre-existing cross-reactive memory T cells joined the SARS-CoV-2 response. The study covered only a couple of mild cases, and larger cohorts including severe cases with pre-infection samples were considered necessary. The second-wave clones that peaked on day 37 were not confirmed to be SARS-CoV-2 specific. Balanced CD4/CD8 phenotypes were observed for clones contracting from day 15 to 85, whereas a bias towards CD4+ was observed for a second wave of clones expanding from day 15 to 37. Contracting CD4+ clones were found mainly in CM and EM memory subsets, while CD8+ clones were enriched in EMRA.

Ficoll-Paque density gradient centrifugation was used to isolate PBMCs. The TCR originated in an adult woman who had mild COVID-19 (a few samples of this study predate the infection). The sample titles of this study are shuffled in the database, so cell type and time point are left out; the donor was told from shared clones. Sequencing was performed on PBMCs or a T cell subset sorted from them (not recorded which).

The sequenced DNA: TGCAGTGCTAGAGATCCTAAACAGCACATGAACACTGAAGCTTTCTTT. This encodes CSARDPKQHMNTEAFF. The sequence links TRBV20-1 to TRBJ1-1; the D gene is not confidently resolved. The trim is 0 bases for V and 0 bases for J, with a gap of 14 bases between the germline ends. The CDR3 starts with the cysteine, ends with the phenylalanine, and has 16 residues. Only the CDR3 portion is preserved as DNA: 48 bases, with reading frame beginning at the first base. CDR1 and CDR2, per the germline V gene (reference sequence), are DFQATT and SNEGSKA.